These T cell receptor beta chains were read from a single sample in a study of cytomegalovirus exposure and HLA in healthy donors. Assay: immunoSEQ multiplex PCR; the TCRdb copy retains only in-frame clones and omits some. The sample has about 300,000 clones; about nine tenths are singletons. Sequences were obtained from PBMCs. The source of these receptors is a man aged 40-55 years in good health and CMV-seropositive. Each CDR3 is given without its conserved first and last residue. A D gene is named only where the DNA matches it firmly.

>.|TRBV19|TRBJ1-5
ASTTRAASNQPQH
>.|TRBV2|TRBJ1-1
ASTFAPVPTEAF
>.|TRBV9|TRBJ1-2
ASMGPSGTNYGYT
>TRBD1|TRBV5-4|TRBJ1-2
ASSPDRGRGYGYT
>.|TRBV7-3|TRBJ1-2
ASSSQGGYNYGYT
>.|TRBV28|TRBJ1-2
ASSLTIYGYT
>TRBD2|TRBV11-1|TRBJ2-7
ASSPWAGDPEQY
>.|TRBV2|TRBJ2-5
ASYHPGESETQY
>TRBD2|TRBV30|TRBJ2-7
AWSAPRASGNSYEQY
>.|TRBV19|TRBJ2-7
ASSIRGSAYEQY
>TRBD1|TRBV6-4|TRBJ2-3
ASSDGQGHTDTQY
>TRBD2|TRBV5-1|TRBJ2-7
ASSLELAAHEQY
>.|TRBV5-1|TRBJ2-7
ASSLWGDLYEQY
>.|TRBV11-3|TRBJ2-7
ASSLGQGHEQY
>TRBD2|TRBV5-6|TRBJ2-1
ASSRGSGRVNEQF
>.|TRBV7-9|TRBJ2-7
ASSPVGQRYEQY
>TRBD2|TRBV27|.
ASSSRLAGDEQY
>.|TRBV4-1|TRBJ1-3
ASSQHRVSGNTIY
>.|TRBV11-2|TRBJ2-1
ASSLVALGVGEQF
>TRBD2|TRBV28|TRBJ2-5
ASRSSGIYLPEQETQY
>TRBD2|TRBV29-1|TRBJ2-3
SVPWEREWDTQY
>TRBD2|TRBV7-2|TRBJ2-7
ASSLASGPYNEQY
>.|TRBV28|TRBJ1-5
ASRLTGLGRRQPQH
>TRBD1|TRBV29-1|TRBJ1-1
SALEGQSFWNTEAF
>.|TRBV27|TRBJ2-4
ASSPRGAKNIQY
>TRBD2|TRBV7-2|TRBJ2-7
ASSRTSVEQY
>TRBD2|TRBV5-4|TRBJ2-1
ASSFLGLADNEQF
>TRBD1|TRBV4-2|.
ASSQVDRDRGYEQY
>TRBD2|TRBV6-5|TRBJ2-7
ASSYSTSGRYEQY
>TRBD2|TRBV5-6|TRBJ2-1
ASSLAGRSSYNEQF
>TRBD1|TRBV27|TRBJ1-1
ASSLRGTEAF
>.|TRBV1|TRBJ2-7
TSSQEWPLAFTYEQY
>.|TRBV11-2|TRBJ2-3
ASSFSGADTQY
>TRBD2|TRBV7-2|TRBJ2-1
ASSPSLAGSYNEQF
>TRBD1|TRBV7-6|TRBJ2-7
ASSLVRGQGVNEQY
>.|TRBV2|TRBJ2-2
ASEEEGLTGELF
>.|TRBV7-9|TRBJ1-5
ASSPRADSNQPQH
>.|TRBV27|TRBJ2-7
ASSLGPGFYEQY
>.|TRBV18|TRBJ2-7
ASSPGGRTTYEQY
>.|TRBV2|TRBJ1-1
ASSLDRNTEAF
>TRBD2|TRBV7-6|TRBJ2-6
ASSLADGTSGVGANVLT
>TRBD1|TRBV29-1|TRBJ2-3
SPKGASGDTQY
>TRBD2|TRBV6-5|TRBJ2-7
ASSRRGLPYEQY
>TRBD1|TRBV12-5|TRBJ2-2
ASGLARQGLGTGELF
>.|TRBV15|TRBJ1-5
ATSRGTGVRDQPQH
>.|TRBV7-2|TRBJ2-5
ASGQGRETQY
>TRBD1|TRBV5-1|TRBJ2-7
ASSLWGQGNEQY
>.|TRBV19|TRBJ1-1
ASSKLTGTEAF
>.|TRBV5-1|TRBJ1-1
ASNFGQTGTEAF
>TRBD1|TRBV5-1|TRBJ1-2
ASSLVAGGTFGYT
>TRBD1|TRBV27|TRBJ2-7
ASSSAGTGNEQY
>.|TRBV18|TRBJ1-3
ASSPPGTRFSGNTIY
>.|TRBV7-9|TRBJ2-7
ASSLRGEQY